Below are 14 T cell receptor beta chains sequenced from a single sample in a study of T-cell reconstitution after alpha-beta-depleted transplantation in children. Study results and limitations: The study reportedly traced alpha-beta T cells about two months after transplant to several hundred expanded graft clones.

The authors prepared the TCRbeta library with unique molecular identifiers. TCRdb analysed the PCR reads with MiXCR anew, one entry per CDR3 protein. Altogether 25,000 to 35,000 distinct CDR3 sequences are present, about 7% being singletons, with the ten largest covering around 30%. These receptors lack a known antigen. Sequenced material: peripheral blood, taken 60 days after TCRalphabeta/CD19-depleted stem cell transplant. The receptor source for this set is a child under three years old who had a stem cell transplant for acute myeloid leukemia, so the T cells may come from the graft donor.

Ten or more counts support this clonotype. This chain connects TRBV12-3 or TRBV12-4 to TRBJ1-2; possible D gene TRBD1, 5 bases. Trimming removed 5 bases from V and 4 bases from J, with 8 bases in between. The CDR3 is 12 residues long. The CDR3 DNA follows: TGTGCCAGCAGTGGGGGGGGCTATGGCTACACCTTC. As protein: CASSGGGYGYTF.

This clonotype appeared many times. The chain has TRBV12-3 or TRBV12-4 and TRBJ2-5; D is possibly TRBD2 (6 bases). The CDR3 extends over 14 amino acids. V lost 4 bases and J 6 bases, leaving 15 bases between the germline ends. CDR3 sequence (DNA): TGTGCCAGCAGTTCCGGGGGTAGCATGAAGACCCAGTACTTC. Amino acids: CASSSGGSMKTQYF.

This clonotype came up many times. The genes are TRBV7-9 and TRBJ2-1; D is unresolved. The germline V and J ends were trimmed by 6 bases and 4 bases, with 10 bases remaining between them. From germline, CDR1 is SEHNR and CDR2 FQNEAQ (reference sequence). The CDR3 spans 13 residues. The CDR3 is CASRPVPYNEQFF. The CDR3, as DNA: TGTGCCAGCAGGCCCGTCCCGTACAATGAGCAGTTCTTC.

This clonotype was detected ten times or more. This chain links TRBV2 with TRBJ2-1; no firm D call. V lost 3 bases and J lost 8, with 14 bases in between. From germline, CDR1 is SNHLY and CDR2 FYNNEI. CDR3 length equals 14 residues. CDR3 amino acids: CASSELRSDDEQFF. CDR3 coding DNA: TGTGCCAGCAGTGAGCTCCGGAGCGATGATGAGCAGTTCTTC.

Ten or more counts support this clonotype. The J gene is TRBJ2-1, the V gene TRBV11-2; unclear D gene. This CDR3 comprises 15 residues. The V gene's germline CDR1 is SGHAT and CDR2 FQNNGV. Trimming took 0 bases from V and 0 from J, leaving 6 bases between them. CDR3 bases: TGTGCCAGCAGCTTAGATTTGAGCTCCTACAATGAGCAGTTCTTC. It codes for CASSLDLSSYNEQFF.

Ten or more counts support this clonotype. The genes are TRBV29-1 and TRBJ2-7; D is possibly TRBD2 (6 bases). V was pared by 1 base and J by 2 bases, with 15 bases between. In germline, CDR1 is SQVTM, CDR2 ANQGSEA. The CDR3 totals 15 residues. For the CDR3, the DNA is TGCAGCGTTGAAGTGGCTAGCGTACTCCCCTACGAGCAGTACTTC. It translates to CSVEVASVLPYEQYF.

The table lists this clonotype with many counts. J is TRBJ1-2 and V is TRBV27; 12 bases match TRBD1. V dropped 0 bases and J dropped 7; count of bases not matched to a gene: 9. The germline V gene encodes CDR1 MNHEY and CDR2 SMNVEV (reference sequence). The CDR3 loop spans 17 amino acids. This chain's CDR3 is CASSLSPMGQGAGGYTF. In DNA, the CDR3 is TGTGCCAGCAGTTTATCGCCCATGGGACAGGGGGCAGGTGGCTACACCTTC.

This clonotype has ten or more counts. J is TRBJ2-1 and V is TRBV19; D possibly corresponds to TRBD2 (5 bases). This CDR3 region has 13 residues. Germline V gives CDR1 LNHDA, CDR2 SQIVND (reference sequence). V was trimmed by 3 bases and J by 9 bases, leaving 12 bases between them. The chain's CDR3 is CASSMNGGTEQFF. DNA of the CDR3: TGTGCCAGTAGTATGAACGGAGGTACTGAGCAGTTCTTC.

This clonotype was observed many times. The chain links TRBV5-6 to TRBJ2-3; D is unresolved. The germline V gene encodes CDR1 SGHDT and CDR2 YYEEEE. V was cut by 0 bases and J by 7 bases, with 6 bases left in between. This CDR3 contains 12 residues. Here the CDR3 reads CASSLAMNTQYF. CDR3 coding DNA: TGTGCCAGCAGCTTGGCGATGAATACGCAGTATTTT.

This clonotype was counted ten times or more. The J gene is TRBJ1-5, the V gene TRBV20-1, with a possible D match to TRBD1 (5 bases). V was cut by 1 base and J by 7 bases, with 14 bases left in between. Germline V CDR1 and CDR2: DFQATT, SNEGSKA (reference sequence). This CDR3 region has 14 residues. Here the CDR3 reads CSARALGGWQPQHF. For the CDR3, the DNA is TGCAGTGCTAGAGCCCTCGGGGGTTGGCAGCCCCAGCATTTT.

This clonotype was detected many times. V usage is TRBV7-6 and J usage is TRBJ2-7, with unresolved D. Between the trimmed V and J ends, which lost 5 bases and 2 bases, there was a span of 13 bases. The CDR3 is 14 residues long. Germline values: CDR1 SGHVS, CDR2 FNYEAQ. Written as DNA, the CDR3 is TGTGCCAGCAGCGTCGTCCCGATGGCCTACGAGCAGTACTTC. It yields the protein CASSVVPMAYEQYF. The full variable domain, with the rest looked up from reference TRBV7-6 and TRBJ2-7, is GAGVSQSPRYKVTKRGQDVALRCDPISGHVSLYWYRQALGQGPEFLTYFNYEAQQDKSGLPNDRFSAERPEGSISTLTIQRTEQRDSAMYRCASSVVPMAYEQYFGPGTRLTVT.

This clonotype appeared many times. The J gene is TRBJ2-4, the V gene TRBV20-1; D is unresolved. V dropped 0 bases and J dropped 7 bases, with 10 bases sitting between them. CDR1 is DFQATT, CDR2 SNEGSKA, per germline (reference sequence). The CDR3 is 13 amino acids. This CDR3 is CSARDRPANIQYF. The CDR3 bases are TGCAGTGCTAGAGATCGTCCAGCTAACATTCAGTACTTC.

This clonotype was seen a handful of times. In nucleotides, the CDR3 is TGTGCCAGCAGCCCCGGGCAGGGAGGGCGAGGGATTGAGCAGTTCTTC. This translates into CASSPGQGGRGIEQFF. The chain has TRBV5-4 and TRBJ2-1; TRBD2 aligns across 7 bases. Per the germline V gene, CDR1 is SGHNT and CDR2 is YYREEE (reference sequence). Germline trimming cut 4 bases from V and 9 bases from J; bases unmatched to any gene: 16. The CDR3 is 16 residues long.

The table lists this clonotype with many counts. The chain joins TRBV5-6 to TRBJ2-3; 8 bases line up with TRBD1. This CDR3 spans 16 amino acids. The ends lost 5 bases at V and 2 bases at J; junction bases unmatched: 10. Germline V lookup: CDR1 SGHDT, CDR2 YYEEEE. The CDR3 sequence is CASRETGEGVTDTQYF. DNA of the CDR3: TGTGCCAGCAGGGAGACAGGGGAAGGGGTCACAGATACGCAGTATTTT.